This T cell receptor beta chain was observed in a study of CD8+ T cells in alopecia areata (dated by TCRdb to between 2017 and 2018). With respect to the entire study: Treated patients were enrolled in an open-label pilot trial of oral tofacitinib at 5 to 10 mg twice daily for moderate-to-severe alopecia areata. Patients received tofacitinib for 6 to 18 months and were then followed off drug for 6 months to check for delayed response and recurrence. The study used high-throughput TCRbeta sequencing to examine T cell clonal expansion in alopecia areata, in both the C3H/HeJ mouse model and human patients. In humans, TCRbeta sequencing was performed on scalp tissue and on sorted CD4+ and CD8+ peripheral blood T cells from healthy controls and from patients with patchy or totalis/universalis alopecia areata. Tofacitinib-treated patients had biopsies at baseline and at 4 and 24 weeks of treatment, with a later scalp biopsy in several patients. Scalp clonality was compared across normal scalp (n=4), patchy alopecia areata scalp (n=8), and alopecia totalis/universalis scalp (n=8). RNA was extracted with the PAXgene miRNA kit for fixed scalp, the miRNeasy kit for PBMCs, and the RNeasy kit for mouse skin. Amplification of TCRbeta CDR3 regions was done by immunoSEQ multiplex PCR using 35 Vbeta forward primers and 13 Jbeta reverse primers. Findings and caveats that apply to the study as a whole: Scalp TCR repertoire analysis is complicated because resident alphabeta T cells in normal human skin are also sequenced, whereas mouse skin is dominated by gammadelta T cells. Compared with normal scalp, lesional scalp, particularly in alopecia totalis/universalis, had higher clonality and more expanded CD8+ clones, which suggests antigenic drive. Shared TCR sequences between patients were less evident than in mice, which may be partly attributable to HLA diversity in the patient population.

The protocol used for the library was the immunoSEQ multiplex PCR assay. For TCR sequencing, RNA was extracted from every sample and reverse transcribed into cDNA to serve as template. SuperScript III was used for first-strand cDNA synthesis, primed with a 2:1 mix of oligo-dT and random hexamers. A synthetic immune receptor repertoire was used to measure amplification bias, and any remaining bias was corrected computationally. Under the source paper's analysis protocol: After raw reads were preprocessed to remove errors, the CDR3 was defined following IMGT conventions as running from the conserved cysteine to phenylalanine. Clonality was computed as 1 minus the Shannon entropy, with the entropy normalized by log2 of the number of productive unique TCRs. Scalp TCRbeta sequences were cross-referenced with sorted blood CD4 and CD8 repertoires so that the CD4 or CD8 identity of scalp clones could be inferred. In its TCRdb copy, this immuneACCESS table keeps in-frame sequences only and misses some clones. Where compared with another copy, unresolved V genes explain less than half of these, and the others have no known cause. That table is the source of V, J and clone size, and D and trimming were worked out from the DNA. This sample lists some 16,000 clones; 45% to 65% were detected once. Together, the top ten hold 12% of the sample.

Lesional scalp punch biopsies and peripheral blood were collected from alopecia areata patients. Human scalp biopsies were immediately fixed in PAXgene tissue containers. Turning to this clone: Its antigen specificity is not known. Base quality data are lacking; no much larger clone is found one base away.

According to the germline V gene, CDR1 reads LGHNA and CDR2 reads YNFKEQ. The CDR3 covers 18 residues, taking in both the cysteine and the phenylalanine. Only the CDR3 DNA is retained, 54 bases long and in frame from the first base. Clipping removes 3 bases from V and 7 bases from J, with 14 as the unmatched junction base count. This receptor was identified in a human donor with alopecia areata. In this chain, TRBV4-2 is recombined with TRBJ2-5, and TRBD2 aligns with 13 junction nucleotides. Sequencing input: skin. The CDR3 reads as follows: CASSQDRGLAGPEGTQYF. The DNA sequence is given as TGTGCCAGCAGCCAGGACAGGGGACTAGCGGGACCCGAAGGGACCCAGTACTTC.